Below, 22 T cell receptor beta chains from the same sample are listed, as sequenced in a study of OX40 agonist ivuxolimab in advanced cancers. Using immunoSEQ multiplex PCR, the repertoire was profiled, and TCRdb retains in-frame clones only, with some absent. The table lists roughly 75,000 clones, over 85% of them singletons. The material was CD4+ or CD8+ T cells sorted from blood, obtained in a trial of the OX40 agonist ivuxolimab. The receptor source for this set is an adult with an advanced solid tumor such as melanoma, head and neck, liver or kidney cancer.

V and J are TRBV6-5 and TRBJ2-7; no definite D call. This CDR3 comprises 13 residues. Trimming removed 2 bases from V and 5 bases from J, with 10 bases in between. Germline V gene data show CDR1 as MNHEY and CDR2 as SVGAGI. The CDR3 region has the DNA TGTGCCAGCAGTTACGATTTAGACCACGAGCAGTACTTC. Translation: CASSYDLDHEQYF.

The gene calls are TRBV7-9 and TRBJ2-7; 7 bases agree with TRBD2. The V gene's germline CDR1 is SEHNR and CDR2 FQNEAQ (reference sequence). V gave up 5 bases and J gave up 7 bases; unmatched junction bases: 5. There are 12 residues in the CDR3. In nucleotides, the CDR3 is TGTGCCAGCAGCCGGGAGGCTAGAGAGCAGTACTTC. Its protein is CASSREAREQYF.

V gene TRBV10-1 combines with J gene TRBJ2-7, with 9 bases fitting TRBD1. Germline-derived CDR1 and CDR2 are WNHNN and SYGVQD (reference sequence). This CDR3 region has 16 residues. V dropped 0 bases and J dropped 1; count of bases not matched to a gene: 4. CDR3: CASSESQDRGSYEQYF. In nucleotides, the CDR3 is TGCGCCAGCAGTGAGTCGCAGGACAGGGGTTCCTACGAGCAGTACTTC.

By its share, this clone is medium-sized (0.01 to 0.1%). V and J are TRBV5-6 and TRBJ1-3; 9 bases are shared with TRBD1. Trimming at V came to 1 base and at J to 0 bases, leaving 8 bases not matched to a gene. The CDR3 is 18 amino acids. The germline V gene has CDR1 SGHDT and CDR2 YYEEEE. CDR3 coding DNA: TGTGCCAGCAGCTTGTGGGGGACAGGGCCCGGCTCTGGAAACACCATATATTTT. Translating gives CASSLWGTGPGSGNTIYF. The full variable domain, with the rest looked up from reference TRBV5-6 and TRBJ1-3, is DAGVTQSPTHLIKTRGQQVTLRCSPKSGHDTVSWYQQALGQGPQFIFQYYEEEERQRGNFPDRFSGHQFPNYSSELNVNALLLGDSALYLCASSLWGTGPGSGNTIYFGEGSWLTVV.

The chain couples TRBV19 to TRBJ2-1, with D possibly matching TRBD2 (5 bases). V shed 2 bases and J shed 7 bases, with 12 bases lying between them. The CDR3 runs to 14 residues. Germline CDR1 and CDR2: LNHDA and SQIVND (reference sequence). This CDR3 reads CASSITVGRNEQFF. The CDR3 nucleotides are TGTGCCAGTAGTATAACAGTGGGGAGAAATGAGCAGTTCTTC.

V is TRBV9 and J is TRBJ2-1; 8 nucleotides match TRBD2. The CDR3 runs 17 residues. CDR1 is SGDLS and CDR2 is YYNGEE in the germline V gene. V was clipped by 5 bases and J by 1 base; unmatched bases: 11. CDR3 bases: TGTGCCAGCAGTCACCACTTAGCGGGACGGTCCTACAATGAGCAGTTCTTC. Translating gives CASSHHLAGRSYNEQFF.

The chain is built from TRBV9 and TRBJ2-1; 9 nucleotides align to TRBD2. The length of the CDR3 is 15 residues. The germline V gene has CDR1 SGDLS and CDR2 YYNGEE. Trimming cost V 4 bases and J 8 bases; bases outside gene matches: 10. CDR3 in DNA: TGTGCCAGCAGCTTAGCTGGGACTAGCCGCTATGAGCAGTTCTTC. This gives the protein CASSLAGTSRYEQFF.

The CDR3 loop is CASSQVQGMDTEAFF. For the CDR3, the DNA is TGCGCCAGCAGCCAAGTTCAGGGGATGGACACTGAAGCTTTCTTT. V is TRBV4-1 and J is TRBJ1-1; a weak D match, TRBD1 (6 bases). CDR3 length: 15 residues. V lost 1 base and J lost 3, with 12 bases in between. From germline, CDR1 is MGHRA and CDR2 YSYEKL.

This clone was seen a handful of times. The genes are TRBV5-5 and TRBJ2-7, with 11 bases that match TRBD1. CDR1 and CDR2 from the germline V gene are SGHKS and YYEKEE (reference sequence). The ends lost 3 bases at V and 4 bases at J; junction bases unmatched: 3. The CDR3 sequence is 14 residues long. The CDR3 spells CASSWTGGGYEQYF. The DNA for the CDR3 is TGTGCCAGCAGCTGGACAGGGGGCGGATACGAGCAGTACTTC. The whole variable domain, remainder taken from reference TRBV5-5 and TRBJ2-7, is DAGVTQSPTHLIKTRGQQVTLRCSPISGHKSVSWYQQVLGQGPQFIFQYYEKEERGRGNFPDRFSARQFPNYSSELNVNALLLGDSALYLCASSWTGGGYEQYFGPGTRLTVT.

This clone appeared once. The genes are TRBV19 and TRBJ1-1; the match to TRBD1 covers 10 bases. Germline trimming cut 3 bases from V and 7 bases from J; bases unmatched to any gene: 8. The germline CDR1 and CDR2 sequences are LNHDA and SQIVND (reference sequence). The length of the CDR3 is 15 residues. The CDR3, as DNA: TGTGCCAGTAGTATCCTCGACAGGGGGCTTGGTGAAGCTTTCTTT. Protein: CASSILDRGLGEAFF.

The V and J genes are TRBV27 and TRBJ2-1, with D possibly matching TRBD1 (6 bases). The CDR3 sequence is 14 residues long. V lost 6 bases and J 2 bases, leaving 11 bases between the germline ends. Germline lookup yields CDR1 MNHEY and CDR2 SMNVEV (reference sequence). The DNA for the CDR3 is TGTGCCAGCAGGCTCAGGGGTCCCTACAATGAGCAGTTCTTC. As protein: CASRLRGPYNEQFF.

This clone was counted a single time. Here the CDR3 reads CASSYSGRYTYNEQFF. For the CDR3, the DNA is TGTGCCAGCAGTTATAGCGGGAGGTACACCTACAATGAGCAGTTCTTC. The chain uses TRBV27 and TRBJ2-1; 10 bases agree with TRBD2. J gave up 2 bases and V 4 bases, and 5 bases lay outside the gene matches. Germline CDR1 is MNHEY and CDR2 is SMNVEV (reference sequence). The CDR3 is made up of 16 amino acids.

This rearrangement joins TRBV9 to TRBJ2-5; D might be TRBD2 (6 bases). Germline V lookup: CDR1 SGDLS, CDR2 YYNGEE. The CDR3 covers 15 residues. V dropped 0 bases and J dropped 5 bases, with 14 bases sitting between them. This CDR3 is CASSVAGGGRETQYF. Here the CDR3 DNA reads TGTGCCAGCAGCGTAGCTGGCGGAGGGCGGGAGACCCAGTACTTC.

The V gene is TRBV9, the J gene TRBJ2-7; TRBD1 matches at 7 bases. V shed 0 bases, J shed 4 bases, and the junction held 4 bases outside the gene matches. In germline, CDR1 is SGDLS, CDR2 YYNGEE. The CDR3 sequence is 14 residues long. Here the CDR3 reads CASSVAGTAYEQYF. CDR3 DNA: TGTGCCAGCAGCGTAGCTGGGACAGCATACGAGCAGTACTTC.

The DNA for the CDR3 is TGTGCCAGTAGTATAACACTAGCGGGAGAGGATGAGCAGTTCTTC. This gives the protein CASSITLAGEDEQFF. The rearrangement links TRBV19 to TRBJ2-1, with 11 bases matching TRBD2. V shed 2 bases and J 8 bases; nucleotides not matched to a gene: 5. Germline-derived CDR1 and CDR2 are LNHDA and SQIVND (reference sequence). The CDR3 consists of 15 residues.

The gene calls are TRBV27 and TRBJ2-5; TRBD1 agrees at 8 bases. The J call may be wrong; the DNA end is better matched by TRBJ2-7. Germline CDR1 is MNHEY and CDR2 is SMNVEV (reference sequence). CDR3 length: 15 residues. The CDR3 sequence is CASTPGPGGFYEQYF. The DNA of the CDR3 is TGTGCCAGCACCCCGGGCCCAGGGGGCTTCTACGAGCAGTACTTC.

This clone was seen more than once but under ten times. CDR3 in amino acids: CSVQRRAPTEAFF. The CDR3 coding sequence is TGCAGCGTCCAGCGCCGGGCACCCACTGAAGCTTTCTTT. The gene calls are TRBV29-1 and TRBJ1-1; D is undetermined. The V gene lost 6 bases and the J gene lost 4 bases, with 15 bases spanning the gap. This CDR3 has 13 amino acids. CDR1 and CDR2 (germline): SQVTM, ANQGSEA.

V is TRBV11-2 and J is TRBJ2-7, with 8 bases lining up with TRBD1. Germline V lookup: CDR1 SGHAT, CDR2 FQNNGV. The CDR3 is 12 residues long. The ends lost 7 bases at V and 6 bases at J; junction bases unmatched: 5. CDR3 sequence (DNA): TGTGCCAGCACCAGGACAGGGTTCGAGCAGTACTTC. Translating it yields CASTRTGFEQYF.

The chain is built from TRBV4-1 and TRBJ1-6; the D gene is possibly TRBD1 (6 bases). The V and J ends lost 4 bases and 7 bases respectively, with 11 bases between them. The CDR3 has 14 residues. Germline values: CDR1 MGHRA, CDR2 YSYEKL. The CDR3 loop reads CASSPQGGNSPLHF. The CDR3, as DNA: TGCGCCAGCAGCCCCCAAGGGGGGAATTCACCCCTCCACTTT.

This clone was counted a few times. This rearrangement joins TRBV21-1 to TRBJ1-3. TRBV21-1 is described as a pseudogene. CDR3 size: 12 residues. This CDR3 is CASSPSGNTIYF. The CDR3 DNA follows: TGTGCCAGCAGCCCCTCCGGAAACACCATATATTTT.

The V call is TRBV27, the J call TRBJ1-5; D is possibly TRBD1 (6 bases). The CDR3 length is 13 residues. V shed 3 bases and J shed 6 bases, with 9 bases lying between them. Looked up from germline, CDR1 is MNHEY and CDR2 is SMNVEV (reference sequence). The CDR3 reads CASSLAGVQPQHF. For the CDR3, the DNA is TGTGCCAGCAGTTTGGCAGGGGTTCAGCCCCAGCATTTT.

V and J are TRBV6-1 and TRBJ1-1; unclear D gene. The ends were cut back, 6 bases at V and 0 bases at J, with 11 bases in the middle. Looked up from germline, CDR1 is MNHNS and CDR2 is SASEGT. This CDR3 region has 14 residues. The CDR3 DNA sequence: TGTGCCAGCAGGATCGTTCCCATGAACACTGAAGCTTTCTTT. It yields the protein CASRIVPMNTEAFF.